Listed below are T cell receptor beta chains from one sample, sequenced in a study of beta chain features in type 1 diabetes. The assay was immunoSEQ multiplex PCR, and TCRdb's table has in-frame clones only and misses some. This sample has a few hundred thousand clones, with roughly 15% found just once. Sequenced material: naive CD4+ T cells from blood. The receptors derive from a woman aged 18-29 years in good health. Both conserved end residues are part of each CDR3. A D gene is named only where the DNA matches it firmly. A clone size is listed for some rows: how often the clone was seen (once, few, many), or a class if it is expanded.

j_call: TRBJ2-7
d_call: -
v_call: TRBV28
clone_size: few
cdr3_aa: CASKRGGKYEQYF
cdr3_nt: TGTGCCAGCAAGAGGGGGGGGAAGTACGAGCAGTACTTC

j_call: TRBJ2-3
d_call: TRBD2
v_call: TRBV28
clone_size: few
cdr3_aa: CASSSPGLETYF
cdr3_nt: TGTGCCAGCAGTTCTCCGGGACTAGAAACGTATTTT

j_call: TRBJ2-7
d_call: -
v_call: TRBV7-2
clone_size: few
cdr3_aa: CASSLQGRYEQYF
cdr3_nt: TGTGCCAGCAGCTTACAGGGCCGCTACGAGCAGTACTTC

j_call: TRBJ2-1
d_call: TRBD1
v_call: TRBV5-1
clone_size: few
cdr3_aa: CASSCGDSNKCEQFF
cdr3_nt: TGCGCCAGCAGCTGTGGGGACAGTAACAAGTGTGAGCAGTTCTTC

j_call: TRBJ2-1
d_call: TRBD2
v_call: TRBV4-3
clone_size: -
cdr3_aa: CASSQDQGGRPDNEQFF
cdr3_nt: TGCGCCAGCAGCCAAGACCAGGGCGGGAGGCCCGACAATGAGCAGTTCTTC

j_call: TRBJ2-1
d_call: -
v_call: TRBV5-1
clone_size: -
cdr3_aa: CASSLAENEQFF
cdr3_nt: TGCGCCAGCAGCTTGGCTGAGAATGAGCAGTTCTTC

j_call: TRBJ1-1
d_call: -
v_call: TRBV7-9
clone_size: -
cdr3_aa: CASSPRSENTEAFF
cdr3_nt: TGTGCCAGCAGCCCACGGTCTGAGAACACTGAAGCTTTCTTT

j_call: TRBJ2-7
d_call: -
v_call: TRBV28
clone_size: few
cdr3_aa: CASHASPAGAYEQYF
cdr3_nt: TGTGCCAGCCATGCTTCCCCGGCAGGGGCCTACGAGCAGTACTTC

j_call: TRBJ2-5
d_call: -
v_call: TRBV6-5
clone_size: -
cdr3_aa: CASSLLGVFRETQYF
cdr3_nt: TGTGCCAGCAGTCTACTCGGGGTATTTCGAGAGACCCAGTACTTC

j_call: TRBJ1-1
d_call: -
v_call: TRBV4-2
clone_size: few
cdr3_aa: CASSQGRFPMNTEAFF
cdr3_nt: TGTGCCAGCAGCCAAGGGAGGTTCCCAATGAACACTGAAGCTTTCTTT

j_call: TRBJ2-5
d_call: -
v_call: TRBV15
clone_size: -
cdr3_aa: CATSRGTLFGLLKETQYF
cdr3_nt: TGTGCCACCAGCAGAGGGACCCTTTTCGGACTGCTAAAAGAGACCCAGTACTTC

j_call: TRBJ2-5
d_call: -
v_call: TRBV2
clone_size: -
cdr3_aa: CASRIQGPGAQYF
cdr3_nt: TGTGCCAGCAGAATTCAGGGGCCCGGGGCCCAGTACTTC

j_call: TRBJ2-7
d_call: -
v_call: TRBV7-2
clone_size: -
cdr3_aa: CASSLARRGLGYEQYF
cdr3_nt: TGTGCCAGCAGCTTAGCAAGGCGGGGACTTGGGTACGAGCAGTACTTC

j_call: TRBJ2-3
d_call: TRBD2
v_call: TRBV29-1
clone_size: few
cdr3_aa: CSVSGLAGASPGTDTQYF
cdr3_nt: TGCAGCGTGTCGGGACTAGCGGGAGCGTCCCCCGGCACAGATACGCAGTATTTT

j_call: TRBJ1-1
d_call: -
v_call: TRBV29-1
clone_size: few
cdr3_aa: CSVGRANTEAFF
cdr3_nt: TGCAGCGTTGGTCGAGCCAACACTGAAGCTTTCTTT